One and the same sample provided the 18 T cell receptor beta chains below, sequenced in a study of cytomegalovirus exposure and HLA in healthy donors. Primers for the PCR totalled 60 Vbeta and 13 Jbeta. The protocol was immunoSEQ multiplex PCR, while the TCRdb copy is restricted to in-frame clones and leaves out a portion. The data contain 150,000 to 200,000 clones, about three quarters of them singletons. Sequenced material: PBMCs. The receptors here all came from a man in his thirties or forties in good health and CMV-seropositive.

A few counts support this clone. This rearrangement joins TRBV27 to TRBJ2-5; D might be TRBD1 (6 bases). V lost 3 bases, J lost 5 bases, and 19 bases lay in between. CDR1 and CDR2 from the germline V gene are MNHEY and SMNVEV (reference sequence). The CDR3 sequence is 16 residues long. The CDR3 reads CASSLAGTTRGETQYF. The CDR3 nucleotides are TGTGCCAGCAGTTTGGCCGGGACAACCCGAGGGGAGACCCAGTACTTC.

This chain connects TRBV28 to TRBJ2-5; 7 nucleotides match TRBD2. Judging by the DNA end, TRBJ2-7 fits better; the J call may be wrong. Germline V gene sequence: CDR1 MDHEN, CDR2 SYDVKM. This CDR3 region has 14 residues. The CDR3 sequence: CASSQPGLSYEQYF. The CDR3 nucleotides are TGTGCCAGCAGTCAACCGGGACTAAGCTACGAGCAGTACTTC.

The chain employs TRBV14 and TRBJ1-3; unclear D gene. The V and J ends lost 4 bases and 0 bases respectively, with 7 bases between them. CDR1 and CDR2 (germline): SGHDN, FVKESK. CDR3 length equals 14 residues. The CDR3, as DNA: TGTGCCAGCAGCCTCCTTAGCTCTGGAAACACCATATATTTT. It is translated as CASSLLSSGNTIYF. The full variable domain, in which reference TRBV14 and TRBJ1-3 provide the parts outside the CDR3, is EAGVTQFPSHSVIEKGQTVTLRCDPISGHDNLYWYRRVMGKEIKFLLHFVKESKQDESGMPNNRFLAERTGGTYSTLKVQPAELEDSGVYFCASSLLSSGNTIYFGEGSWLTVV.

This clone was observed once. The chain employs TRBV4-2 and TRBJ2-2, with a possible D match to TRBD1 (5 bases). The V and J ends lost 3 bases and 2 bases respectively, with 16 bases between them. Germline CDR1 LGHNA, CDR2 YNFKEQ. CDR3 length: 17 amino acids. The CDR3 sequence: CASSHRQGQANTGELFF. The CDR3 DNA reads TGTGCCAGCAGCCATAGGCAGGGTCAAGCAAACACCGGGGAGCTGTTTTTT.

The V and J genes are TRBV6-5 and TRBJ1-2; 8 nucleotides align to TRBD1. The germline V gene has CDR1 MNHEY and CDR2 SVGAGI. CDR3 size: 14 residues. J gave up 3 bases and V 6 bases, and 6 bases lay outside the gene matches. CDR3 sequence (DNA): TGTGCCAGCAGGGGACAGGCAGGGGACTATGGCTACACCTTC. This gives the protein CASRGQAGDYGYTF.

This sequence joins TRBV28 and TRBJ2-7; 11 nucleotides agree with TRBD2. Per germline, CDR1 MDHEN and CDR2 SYDVKM. The CDR3 consists of 17 residues. Trimming at V came to 2 bases and at J to 0 bases, leaving 6 bases not matched to a gene. The DNA of the CDR3 is TGTGCCAGCAGTTTAACTAGCGGGAGCGCCTTCTCCTACGAGCAGTACTTC. Translating it yields CASSLTSGSAFSYEQYF.

This clone has a handful of counts. V usage is TRBV7-9 and J usage is TRBJ2-6; 7 bases are a match to TRBD2. V lost 5 bases and J lost 0; bases outside the gene matches: 10. The CDR3 is made up of 18 amino acids. CDR1 is SEHNR, CDR2 FQNEAQ, per germline (reference sequence). The CDR3 is CASSLMGGIDSGANVLTF. CDR3 in DNA: TGTGCCAGCAGCCTCATGGGGGGGATCGACTCTGGGGCCAACGTCCTGACTTTC.

The chain has TRBV7-2 and TRBJ1-5; D call uncertain. The V end lost 3 bases, the J end lost 7 bases, and 16 bases lay between the germline ends. Germline V gene lookup returns CDR1 SGHTA and CDR2 FQGNSA. The length of the CDR3 is 15 residues. CDR3 loop: CASSFLDPLDQPQHF. In DNA, the CDR3 is TGTGCCAGCAGCTTCCTGGACCCACTAGACCAGCCCCAGCATTTT.

This chain uses TRBV4-1 with TRBJ2-1; the D is unclear. Germline loops: CDR1 MGHRA, CDR2 YSYEKL. The CDR3 runs to 14 residues. The germline V and J ends were trimmed by 4 bases and 4 bases, with 11 bases remaining between them. The CDR3 sequence: CASSPRRNYNEQFF. In DNA, the CDR3 is TGCGCCAGCAGCCCGCGGCGGAATTACAATGAGCAGTTCTTC.

The table lists this clone with a few counts. This chain connects TRBV5-1 to TRBJ1-1; no clear D gene. Trimming cost V 0 bases and J 5 bases, with 8 bases left between them. Germline V gene lookup returns CDR1 SGHRS and CDR2 YFSETQ. This CDR3 has 13 residues. The CDR3: CASSLEGGTEAFF. Written as DNA, the CDR3 is TGCGCCAGCAGCTTGGAGGGAGGAACTGAAGCTTTCTTT.

The genes are TRBV27 and TRBJ1-2; D is unclear. CDR3 size: 13 residues. Germline V gene lookup returns CDR1 MNHEY and CDR2 SMNVEV (reference sequence). V was shortened by 10 bases and J by 7 bases, with 19 bases between the two germline ends. For the CDR3, the DNA is TGTGCCACCTCGTCGCCGGGAGGATCTGGCTACACCTTC. Translating gives CATSSPGGSGYTF.

The chain carries TRBV27 and TRBJ2-1; D remains unclear. Germline V lookup: CDR1 MNHEY, CDR2 SMNVEV (reference sequence). Trimming cost V 5 bases and J 0 bases, with 11 bases left between them. The CDR3 covers 15 residues. The chain's CDR3 is CASSTYRGSYNEQFF. CDR3 DNA sequence: TGTGCCAGCAGTACTTACCGAGGCTCCTACAATGAGCAGTTCTTC.

The chain links TRBV15 to TRBJ1-4; D might be TRBD1 (6 bases). V lost 5 bases to trimming and J lost 5 bases, with 18 bases between them. Germline-derived CDR1 and CDR2 are LNHNV and YYDKDF (reference sequence). The CDR3 is 16 residues long. The CDR3, as DNA: TGTGCCACCAGCGGACCGGACAGCGGGGCGAATGAAAAACTGTTTTTT. Protein: CATSGPDSGANEKLFF.

The sample holds one count of this clone. The chain couples TRBV7-9 to TRBJ1-1; 11 positions agree with TRBD1. Germline loops: CDR1 SEHNR, CDR2 FQNEAQ (reference sequence). V trimming: 5 bases; J trimming: 4 bases; junction bases outside the gene matches: 15. The CDR3 totals 18 residues. The CDR3 DNA sequence: TGTGCCAGCAGCCCCGCCGGACAGGGGGCGCGGGGTCGCACTGAAGCTTTCTTT. Amino acid sequence: CASSPAGQGARGRTEAFF.

On this clone itself: The junction and the germline gene differ at one end; a read error may be behind it. V usage is TRBV7-9 and J usage is TRBJ2-1, with 9 bases fitting TRBD2. Germline CDR1 and CDR2: SEHNR and FQNEAQ (reference sequence). The CDR3 contains 19 residues. The CDR3 reads CSSSLAPLRGRALWHEQFF. In DNA, the CDR3 is TGTTCCAGCAGCTTAGCCCCTCTGCGCGGGAGGGCCTTATGGCATGAGCAGTTCTTC.

V and J are TRBV5-6 and TRBJ2-2; D is undetermined. Between the trimmed V and J ends, which lost 0 bases and 1 base, there was a span of 7 bases. CDR1 and CDR2 from the germline V gene are SGHDT and YYEEEE. The CDR3 is 15 amino acids. The CDR3 DNA follows: TGTGCCAGCAGCTTGGGGCAACAGAACACCGGGGAGCTGTTTTTT. This codes for CASSLGQQNTGELFF.

The V gene is TRBV13, the J gene TRBJ2-5; tentatively, D is TRBD2 (6 bases). Germline V gene data show CDR1 as PRHDT and CDR2 as FYEKMQ (reference sequence). The CDR3 extends over 15 amino acids. Trimming shortened V by 3 bases and J by 0 bases, and 11 bases separated the two germline ends. The CDR3 DNA follows: TGTGCCAGCAGCTTGGCGGGAAAAAACCAAGAGACCCAGTACTTC. Translating it yields CASSLAGKNQETQYF.

V is TRBV25-1 and J is TRBJ2-7; 7 bases line up with TRBD1. J lost 6 bases, V lost 3 bases, and 14 bases had no gene match. The germline V gene has CDR1 MGHDK and CDR2 SYGVNS. CDR3 length: 16 amino acids. CDR3 DNA: TGTGCCAGCAGTGAGAACCCCTCAGGGGCAGGGGGCGAGCAGTACTTC. Protein product: CASSENPSGAGGEQYF.